This T cell receptor (beta chain) was captured in a study of blood T cell repertoires in COVID-19. Overall study context: Samples came from the United States, Italy and Spain, spanning acute and convalescent COVID-19.

Germline CDR1 SGHRS, CDR2 YFSETQ. The CDR3 loop spans 12 amino acids. The V gene lost 4 bases and the J gene lost 7 bases, with 9 bases spanning the gap. In the original processing: Reference gene primers were amplified, and this amplification served to estimate nucleated cell counts. TCRdb's table, derived via immunoSEQ multiplex PCR, lists solely in-frame clones and lacks some. V and J calls and clone size come straight from that table; D and trimming were deduced from the DNA. The sample contains some 330,000 clones, around 89% of which appear only once. This clone was observed once. Specimen: peripheral blood. This receptor was identified in a woman aged 45-65 years with active or convalescent COVID-19. The chain links TRBV5-1 to TRBJ2-4, with D possibly TRBD1 on 6 matching bases. The CDR3 DNA is TGCGCCAGCAGCATTGACAGGAACATTCAGTACTTC. Translating gives CASSIDRNIQYF. The variable domain in full, completed from reference TRBV5-1 and TRBJ2-4, reads KAGVTQTPRYLIKTRGQQVTLSCSPISGHRSVSWYQQTPGQGLQFLFEYFSETQRNKGNFPGRFSGRQFSNSRSEMNVSTLELGDSALYLCASSIDRNIQYFGAGTRLSVL.